This T cell receptor (beta chain) was obtained from a study of CD8 T cells in ankylosing spondylitis. Whole-study findings and limits: Clones linked to disease were reported to show significant enrichment in matched ankylosing spondylitis synovial fluid.

TCRdb called the 5' RACE reads again in MiXCR, with one record for every CDR3 protein. This sample has around 300,000 distinct CDR3 sequences, with about a fifth found just once. A word on this clonotype: Its cognate antigen is unknown.

The CDR3 sequence is 14 residues long. V was shortened by 5 bases and J by 3 bases, with 15 bases between the two germline ends. Germline V CDR1 and CDR2: DFQATT, SNEGSKA (reference sequence). Material: blood, either unsorted or a sorted T cell fraction (not recorded which). The chain links TRBV20-1 to TRBJ2-3; D perhaps matches TRBD2 (6 bases). This clonotype originated in a female donor with ankylosing spondylitis or in good health (not recorded which). CDR3 protein: CSAASGEETDTQYF. As DNA, the CDR3 is TGCAGTGCTGCCTCCGGGGAGGAGACAGATACGCAGTATTTT.